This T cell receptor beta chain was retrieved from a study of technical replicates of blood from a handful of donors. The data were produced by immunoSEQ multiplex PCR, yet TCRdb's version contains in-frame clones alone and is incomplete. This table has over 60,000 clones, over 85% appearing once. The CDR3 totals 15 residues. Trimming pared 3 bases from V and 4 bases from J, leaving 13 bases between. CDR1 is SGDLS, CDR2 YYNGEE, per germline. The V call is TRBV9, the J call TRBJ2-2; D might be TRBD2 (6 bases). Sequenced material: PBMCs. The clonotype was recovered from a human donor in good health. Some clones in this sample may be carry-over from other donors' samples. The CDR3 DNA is TGTGCCAGCAGCGCTCCCGGGGGTGGCACCGGGGAGCTGTTTTTT. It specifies CASSAPGGGTGELFF. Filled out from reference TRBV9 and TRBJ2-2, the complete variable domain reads DSGVTQTPKHLITATGQRVTLRCSPRSGDLSVYWYQQSLDQGLQFLIQYYNGEERAKGNILERFSAQQFPDLHSELNLSSLELGDSALYFCASSAPGGGTGELFFGEGSRLTVL.